Below, 27 T cell receptor beta chains from the same sample are listed, as sequenced in a study of T cell changes during pregnancy in multiple sclerosis. The repertoire was sequenced with immunoSEQ multiplex PCR; TCRdb's copy has only in-frame clones and lacks some. This sample has some 87,000 clones; just over 90% occur once, and the top ten carry approximately 0.2%. This specimen consisted of CD4+ T cells from peripheral blood mononuclear cells, obtained before pregnancy. These receptors came from a female donor with multiple sclerosis, enrolled in a pregnancy study.

The V and J genes are TRBV30 and TRBJ2-7, with TRBD2 as a possible D gene (6 bases). This CDR3 spans 15 amino acids. V lost 2 bases and J 3 bases, leaving 17 bases between the germline ends. The germline V gene encodes CDR1 GTSNPN and CDR2 SVGIG (reference sequence). CDR3 loop: CAWSMEGTSGYEQYF. CDR3 DNA: TGTGCCTGGAGTATGGAGGGAACCTCCGGCTACGAGCAGTACTTC.

This clone was observed once. The CDR3 coding sequence is TGTGCCAGCAGCTTAGTCCGGCTAGCTTCCTACGAGCAGTACTTC. Its protein product is CASSLVRLASYEQYF. V usage is TRBV7-2 and J usage is TRBJ2-7; maybe TRBD2 (5 bases). This CDR3 has 15 amino acids. Germline V gene lookup returns CDR1 SGHTA and CDR2 FQGNSA. Trimming cost V 1 base and J 1 base, with 11 bases left between them.

The chain is built from TRBV11-2 and TRBJ2-7; D is uncertain. Germline loops: CDR1 SGHAT, CDR2 FQNNGV. The CDR3 contains 14 residues. Trimming left V 4 bases short and J 1 base short, with 11 bases between. The CDR3 sequence is CASSYEPGSYEQYF. CDR3 bases: TGTGCCAGCAGCTACGAGCCCGGTTCCTACGAGCAGTACTTC.

The rearrangement joins TRBV29-1 to TRBJ1-2; D uncertain. The germline V gene has CDR1 SQVTM and CDR2 ANQGSEA. This CDR3 region has 13 residues. Trimming cost V 3 bases and J 2 bases, with 10 bases left between them. This CDR3 is CSVEREGNYGYTF. The CDR3 nucleotides read TGCAGCGTTGAGAGGGAAGGAAACTATGGCTACACCTTC.

This clone was counted once. J is TRBJ2-7 and V is TRBV6-1; D remains unclear. Trimming pared 4 bases from V and 3 bases from J, leaving 10 bases between. The CDR3 is 13 amino acids. CDR1 is MNHNS and CDR2 is SASEGT in the germline V gene. DNA of the CDR3: TGTGCCAGCAGTGTCCCTTCCCGCTACGAGCAGTACTTC. Encoded protein: CASSVPSRYEQYF.

J is TRBJ1-2 and V is TRBV25-1; 7 positions match TRBD1. Losses at the gene ends were 4 bases for V and 6 bases for J; bases not matched to a gene: 5. CDR3 size: 13 residues. Germline assignment: CDR1 MGHDK and CDR2 SYGVNS. The CDR3 nucleotides are TGTGCCAGCAGTGCGACAGGGTTAAATGGCTACACCTTC. Its protein is CASSATGLNGYTF.

In DNA, the CDR3 is TGTGCCAGCAGTTTAGGGCGGGACAGGGTGGTGTATGGCTACACCTTC. This translates into CASSLGRDRVVYGYTF. This chain uses TRBV28 with TRBJ1-2, with 9 bases lining up with TRBD1. V gave up 2 bases and J gave up 5 bases; unmatched junction bases: 9. The CDR3 length is 16 residues. From germline, CDR1 is MDHEN and CDR2 SYDVKM.

The J gene is TRBJ2-5, the V gene TRBV19; 7 bases agree with TRBD2. Unmatched junction bases numbered 1, after V lost 7 bases and J lost 5 bases. The germline V gene has CDR1 LNHDA and CDR2 SQIVND (reference sequence). The CDR3 runs 11 residues. CDR3 residues: CASTGGETQYF. The CDR3 coding sequence is TGTGCCAGTACCGGGGGGGAGACCCAGTACTTC.

The CDR3 region is CASSLSLAGVETQYF. The DNA of the CDR3 is TGTGCCAGCAGCTTAAGTCTAGCGGGAGTTGAGACCCAGTACTTC. V usage is TRBV7-7 and J usage is TRBJ2-5, with TRBD2 matching 10 bases. V shed 2 bases and J 5 bases; nucleotides not matched to a gene: 5. Looked up from germline, CDR1 is SSHAT and CDR2 is FNYEAQ (reference sequence). The CDR3 is made up of 15 amino acids.

The chain carries TRBV19 and TRBJ2-7; D remains ambiguous. This CDR3 is built from 12 residues. V was clipped by 1 base and J by 4 bases, with 5 bases between them. The V gene's germline CDR1 is LNHDA and CDR2 SQIVND (reference sequence). Written as DNA, the CDR3 is TGTGCCAGTAGTATAGTCGGGTACGAGCAGTACTTC. Its translation: CASSIVGYEQYF.

A note on this clone: One junction end disagrees with the germline gene, perhaps due to a read error. The chain joins TRBV6-5 to TRBJ1-5; maybe TRBD1 (5 bases). Germline CDR1 reads MNHEY; CDR2 reads SVGAGI. The CDR3 extends over 14 amino acids. The CDR3 DNA sequence: TGTGCCAGCAGTTATGACAGAAGCACTCAGCCCCAGCATTTT. Residues: CASSYDRSTQPQHF.

The V call is TRBV9, the J call TRBJ2-2; D is possibly TRBD1 (6 bases). The V gene's germline CDR1 is SGDLS and CDR2 YYNGEE. V lost 0 bases and J 2 bases, leaving 14 bases between the germline ends. The CDR3 totals 17 residues. CDR3 coding DNA: TGTGCCAGCAGCGTAGCTGGTTGGACAGCCAACACCGGGGAGCTGTTTTTT. Its protein is CASSVAGWTANTGELFF. Using reference TRBV9 and TRBJ2-2 for the parts outside the CDR3, the full variable domain is DSGVTQTPKHLITATGQRVTLRCSPRSGDLSVYWYQQSLDQGLQFLIQYYNGEERAKGNILERFSAQQFPDLHSELNLSSLELGDSALYFCASSVAGWTANTGELFFGEGSRLTVL.

This chain links TRBV11-3 with TRBJ1-1; D gene unclear. The CDR3 loop spans 12 amino acids. Per the germline V gene, CDR1 is SGHNT and CDR2 is YENEEA. V was shortened by 5 bases and J by 7 bases, with 11 bases between the two germline ends. The chain's CDR3 is CASSQDGYEAFF. The CDR3, as DNA: TGTGCCAGCAGCCAAGACGGGTATGAAGCTTTCTTT.

This clone was picked up a small number of times. V gene TRBV14 combines with J gene TRBJ1-2; TRBD1 matches at 9 bases. The V gene's germline CDR1 is SGHDN and CDR2 FVKESK. The CDR3 runs 14 residues. The ends lost 4 bases at V and 4 bases at J; junction bases unmatched: 4. This CDR3 reads CASSLGTGSYGYTF. The CDR3 DNA follows: TGTGCCAGCAGCCTCGGGACAGGGAGCTATGGCTACACCTTC.

The gene calls are TRBV5-1 and TRBJ2-5, with 7 bases that match TRBD2. The germline V gene encodes CDR1 SGHRS and CDR2 YFSETQ. This CDR3 is built from 15 residues. Trimming took 0 bases from V and 1 from J; bases not matched to a gene: 3. The CDR3: CASSLEGRVQETQYF. CDR3 sequence (DNA): TGCGCCAGCAGCTTGGAGGGGAGGGTCCAAGAGACCCAGTACTTC.

The rearrangement uses TRBV2 and TRBJ2-7; 7 bases line up with TRBD1. Germline-derived CDR1 and CDR2 are SNHLY and FYNNEI. The ends lost 6 bases at V and 1 base at J; junction bases unmatched: 6. The CDR3 runs to 14 residues. The CDR3 nucleotides read TGTGCCAGCAGGTACAGGGGTAGTTCCTACGAGCAGTACTTC. It specifies CASRYRGSSYEQYF.

This sequence joins TRBV28 and TRBJ1-2, with D perhaps TRBD1 (6 bases). The CDR3 runs to 12 residues. The germline CDR1 and CDR2 sequences are MDHEN and SYDVKM. The ends were cut back, 11 bases at V and 4 bases at J, with 14 bases in the middle. DNA of the CDR3: TGTGCCGGCGCCACAGGGCTCTATGGCTACACCTTC. This gives the protein CAGATGLYGYTF.

This chain joins TRBV27 and TRBJ1-2; the match to TRBD1 covers 8 bases. Germline V gene sequence: CDR1 MNHEY, CDR2 SMNVEV (reference sequence). Trimming removed 7 bases from V and 4 bases from J; junction bases left unmatched: 8. The CDR3 loop spans 14 amino acids. The CDR3 DNA sequence: TGTGCCAGCAATGGGGCAGGGGGCGTCTATGGCTACACCTTC. It yields the protein CASNGAGGVYGYTF.

This clone was observed a single time. V is TRBV20-1 and J is TRBJ2-1; 7 bases fit TRBD1. Germline-derived CDR1 and CDR2 are DFQATT and SNEGSKA (reference sequence). The CDR3 spans 11 residues. The ends lost 1 base at V and 11 bases at J; junction bases unmatched: 2. The CDR3 DNA sequence: TGCAGTGCTAGAGTGGGACAGCAGCAGTTCTTC. It codes for CSARVGQQQFF.

This chain uses TRBV28 with TRBJ1-2; possibly TRBD1 for D (6 bases). The CDR3 consists of 14 residues. The germline V gene encodes CDR1 MDHEN and CDR2 SYDVKM. V was pared by 7 bases and J by 8 bases, with 20 bases between. CDR3: CASIGLGGLGGYTF. In DNA form, the CDR3 reads TGTGCCAGCATCGGTCTGGGGGGGCTGGGCGGCTACACCTTC.

The chain couples TRBV10-3 to TRBJ1-5; possible D gene TRBD1, 6 bases. V lost 2 bases and J lost 4, with 9 bases in between. The CDR3 runs 14 residues. Per the germline V gene, CDR1 is ENHRY and CDR2 is SYGVKD. The CDR3 here is CAISEEGGNQPQHF. CDR3 DNA sequence: TGTGCCATCAGTGAGGAAGGGGGTAATCAGCCCCAGCATTTT.

The gene calls are TRBV7-3 and TRBJ2-1, with 7 bases aligning to TRBD1. Germline CDR1 and CDR2: SGHTA and FQGTGA. This CDR3 spans 14 amino acids. V trimming: 4 bases; J trimming: 6 bases; junction bases outside the gene matches: 6. CDR3 loop: CASSSTGQFNEQFF. CDR3 bases: TGTGCCAGCAGCTCCACGGGACAGTTCAATGAGCAGTTCTTC.

This clone was recorded once. V is TRBV30 and J is TRBJ1-1; unclear D gene. Trimming pared 6 bases from V and 2 bases from J, leaving 7 bases between. The CDR3 has 11 residues. In germline, CDR1 is GTSNPN, CDR2 SVGIG (reference sequence). CDR3 bases: TGTGCCTGCGGGATTAACACTGAAGCTTTCTTT. As protein: CACGINTEAFF.

This clone was found once. This rearrangement joins TRBV6-5 to TRBJ1-4; a weak D match, TRBD1 (5 bases). From germline, CDR1 is MNHEY and CDR2 SVGAGI. Trimming removed 4 bases at V and 5 bases at J, with 17 bases between. The CDR3 spans 16 residues. CDR3 loop: CASSSRQTLLNEKLFF. The CDR3 coding sequence is TGTGCCAGCAGTTCGAGACAGACCCTTCTCAATGAAAAACTGTTTTTT.

The chain has TRBV18 and TRBJ1-3, with TRBD1 matching over 8 bases. The V segment lost 6 bases and the J segment 7 bases; nucleotides outside the gene matches: 11. The CDR3 contains 15 residues. Looked up from germline, CDR1 is KGHSH and CDR2 is LQKENI. This CDR3 is CASSPGGGLPNTIYF. The CDR3 bases are TGTGCCAGCTCCCCAGGGGGCGGTTTGCCGAACACCATATATTTT.

The sample holds one count of this clone. V usage is TRBV5-1 and J usage is TRBJ2-1, with D perhaps matching TRBD2 (6 bases). The CDR3 totals 15 residues. Germline V gives CDR1 SGHRS, CDR2 YFSETQ. The V gene lost 3 bases and the J gene lost 10 bases, with 20 bases spanning the gap. The CDR3 here is CASSSVVEGPSEQFF. CDR3 bases: TGCGCCAGCAGCTCGGTCGTGGAGGGGCCGTCGGAGCAGTTCTTC.

The V gene is TRBV29-1, the J gene TRBJ2-7, with TRBD1 matching over 10 bases. With 4 bases clipped from V and 2 bases from J, the junction kept 2 bases outside the gene matches. The CDR3 length is 13 residues. Per germline, CDR1 SQVTM and CDR2 ANQGSEA. The CDR3 bases are TGCAGCGTTGGGGGGACAGGGGCCTACGAGCAGTACTTC. Translating gives CSVGGTGAYEQYF.